This T cell receptor (beta chain) is drawn from a study of shared clonotypes between healthy human individuals. TCRdb's copy holds only in-frame clones and misses some; the assay was immunoSEQ multiplex PCR. The sample has around 500,000 clones, roughly 77% seen once; the top ten hold under 15%. General study points: The genetic and exposure-history diversity represented was limited by few donors.

All donors qualified as healthy HIV-negative adults and had experienced no recent acute infections or vaccinations. In regard to this clone: The target antigen is unknown.

The CDR3 length is 12 residues. V shed 3 bases and J shed 9 bases, with 9 bases lying between them. Looked up from germline, CDR1 is MNHNS and CDR2 is SASEGT. The sample taken for sequencing was PBMCs. The chain recombines TRBV6-1 with TRBJ2-1; no clear D. The TCR sequence derives from a woman aged 40 to 55 in good health. Some clones in this sample may be carry-over from other donors' samples. DNA for the CDR3: TGTGCCAGCAGTGACGCCGGAGCTGAGCAGTTCTTC. Protein: CASSDAGAEQFF.